One and the same sample provided the 24 T cell receptor beta chains below, sequenced in a study of T cell changes during pregnancy in multiple sclerosis. TCRdb keeps only in-frame clones here, not all; method: immunoSEQ multiplex PCR. The sample lists just over 40,000 clones, 89% occurring once. The source material was CD4+ T cells from peripheral blood mononuclear cells, sampled in the first trimester of pregnancy. Receptor source: a female donor with multiple sclerosis, enrolled in a pregnancy study.

This clone was seen only once. The chain carries TRBV5-6 and TRBJ2-1; 9 bases match TRBD1. The CDR3 is 17 amino acids. Looked up from germline, CDR1 is SGHDT and CDR2 is YYEEEE. J lost 8 bases, V lost 4 bases, and 16 bases had no gene match. The CDR3 region has the DNA TGTGCCAGCAGCCCCTCCCCTGGACAGGGGAGGAGGCATGAGCAGTTCTTC. It encodes CASSPSPGQGRRHEQFF.

The gene calls are TRBV4-3 and TRBJ1-2, with TRBD1 matching 7 bases. This CDR3 is built from 13 residues. Germline CDR1 reads LGHNA; CDR2 reads YSLEER. V shed 3 bases and J 5 bases; nucleotides not matched to a gene: 3. Here the CDR3 reads CASSQPGQYGYTF. The CDR3 coding sequence is TGCGCCAGCAGCCAGCCGGGACAGTATGGCTACACCTTC.

This chain links TRBV19 with TRBJ2-5, with 10 positions matching TRBD1. V was pared by 3 bases and J by 4 bases, with 5 bases of the junction left unmatched. The germline gives CDR1 LNHDA, CDR2 SQIVND (reference sequence). The CDR3 has 15 residues. The CDR3 nucleotides read TGTGCCAGTAGTATCGGGACAGGGGCGGGAGAGACCCAGTACTTC. Its protein is CASSIGTGAGETQYF.

The chain couples TRBV11-2 to TRBJ1-2; D ambiguous. V was trimmed by 2 bases and J by 8 bases, leaving 18 bases between them. The length of the CDR3 is 15 residues. Germline CDR1 SGHAT, CDR2 FQNNGV. CDR3 bases: TGTGCCAGCAGCTTACGAGAGGGCGGGGTGCGGGGCTACACCTTC. Translating gives CASSLREGGVRGYTF.

As DNA, the CDR3 is TGTGCCTGGAGCCCGGGTTCAGTGAACACTGAAGCTTTCTTT. This sequence encodes CAWSPGSVNTEAFF. The chain employs TRBV30 and TRBJ1-1; no firm D call. Looked up from germline, CDR1 is GTSNPN and CDR2 is SVGIG (reference sequence). The V gene lost 3 bases and the J gene lost 0 bases, with 11 bases spanning the gap. CDR3 size: 14 residues.

In DNA, the CDR3 is TGTGCCAGCAGTTACAGGCTAGCCCACTACAATGAGCAGTTCTTC. Translated: CASSYRLAHYNEQFF. The V gene is TRBV6-5, the J gene TRBJ2-1; D perhaps matches TRBD2 (5 bases). Trimming pared 2 bases from V and 3 bases from J, leaving 11 bases between. The CDR3 runs 15 residues. The germline V gene has CDR1 MNHEY and CDR2 SVGAGI.

The CDR3 protein is CASSQEGVGGGWGGELFF. CDR3 DNA: TGTGCCAGCAGCCAAGAAGGGGTCGGCGGGGGGTGGGGCGGGGAGCTGTTTTTT. The chain has TRBV4-2 and TRBJ2-2; 8 nucleotides align to TRBD2. CDR3 size: 18 residues. The germline V gene has CDR1 LGHNA and CDR2 YNFKEQ. Germline trimming cut 0 bases from V and 7 bases from J; bases unmatched to any gene: 13.

The chain couples TRBV11-2 to TRBJ1-3; 7 bases are a match to TRBD1. The junction had 3 bases not matched to a gene; V was cut back by 4 bases and J by 0 bases. The CDR3 sequence is 15 residues long. Per germline, CDR1 SGHAT and CDR2 FQNNGV. The CDR3 DNA reads as TGTGCCAGCAGCTACCCAGGGGGCTCTGGAAACACCATATATTTT. It encodes CASSYPGGSGNTIYF.

V and J are TRBV29-1 and TRBJ2-7; tentatively, D is TRBD1 (5 bases). Trimming left V 5 bases short and J 2 bases short, with 16 bases between. The CDR3 length is 14 residues. From germline, CDR1 is SQVTM and CDR2 ANQGSEA. The CDR3 nucleotides read TGCAGCGTTACCCGTAGCAGGGCCCCCTACGAGCAGTACTTC. Amino acid sequence: CSVTRSRAPYEQYF.

The rearrangement links TRBV18 to TRBJ1-2; D might be TRBD1 (5 bases). This CDR3 comprises 14 residues. Trimming removed 3 bases from V and 5 bases from J, with 13 bases in between. The germline gives CDR1 KGHSH, CDR2 LQKENI. In DNA, the CDR3 is TGTGCCAGCTCACCCACAGGAAACCTATATGGCTACACCTTC. Translated: CASSPTGNLYGYTF.

The chain recombines TRBV7-2 with TRBJ1-2; TRBD1 matches 8 bases. J was trimmed by 7 bases and V by 5 bases; bases with no gene match: 6. CDR3 size: 13 residues. The germline V gene encodes CDR1 SGHTA and CDR2 FQGNSA. The CDR3 here is CASSLGQGSGYTF. The CDR3 nucleotides are TGTGCCAGCAGCCTAGGACAGGGAAGTGGCTACACCTTC.

J is TRBJ1-3 and V is TRBV5-1; TRBD1 might be the D (6 bases). Per germline, CDR1 SGHRS and CDR2 YFSETQ. Trimming shortened V by 0 bases and J by 2 bases, and 6 bases separated the two germline ends. The CDR3 runs to 14 residues. This CDR3 reads CASSLGTAGNTIYF. CDR3 DNA: TGCGCCAGCAGCTTGGGGACAGCTGGAAACACCATATATTTT.

This clone was detected once. The V call is TRBV25-1, the J call TRBJ2-7; 11 bases map to TRBD1. The germline CDR1 and CDR2 sequences are MGHDK and SYGVNS. V was clipped by 6 bases and J by 5 bases; unmatched bases: 9. The CDR3 totals 15 residues. The CDR3 protein is CASSLGGQGANEQYF. CDR3 sequence (DNA): TGTGCCAGCAGCCTCGGAGGACAGGGGGCTAACGAGCAGTACTTC.

V usage is TRBV5-8 and J usage is TRBJ2-1; a weak D match, TRBD2 (5 bases). Germline assignment: CDR1 SGHTS and CDR2 YDEGEE. The V gene lost 6 bases and the J gene lost 2 bases, with 12 bases spanning the gap. The CDR3 covers 14 residues. The CDR3 nucleotides are TGTGCCAGCATGCCCGGGGAACCCTACAATGAGCAGTTCTTC. Translation gives CASMPGEPYNEQFF.

CDR3 loop: CASSINIGQGRNEQFF. The CDR3 DNA sequence: TGTGCCAGTAGTATAAACATCGGACAGGGGAGGAATGAGCAGTTCTTC. This rearrangement joins TRBV19 to TRBJ2-1, with 9 bases lining up with TRBD1. This CDR3 has 16 residues. CDR1 and CDR2 from the germline V gene are LNHDA and SQIVND (reference sequence). Trimming removed 2 bases from V and 7 bases from J; junction bases left unmatched: 9. Based on the CDR3 plus reference TRBV19 and TRBJ2-1, the full variable domain is DGGITQSPKYLFRKEGQNVTLSCEQNLNHDAMYWYRQDPGQGLRLIYYSQIVNDFQKGDIAEGYSVSREKKESFPLTVTSAQKNPTAFYLCASSINIGQGRNEQFFGPGTRLTVL.

The table lists this clone with a few counts. V usage is TRBV9 and J usage is TRBJ2-7, with TRBD2 matching 7 bases. The V segment lost 7 bases and the J segment 4 bases; nucleotides outside the gene matches: 11. CDR3 size: 14 residues. CDR1 and CDR2 (germline): SGDLS, YYNGEE. The CDR3 nucleotides are TGTGCCAGCGGGAGCGGGGTGGAGGAGTACGAGCAGTACTTC. Protein: CASGSGVEEYEQYF.

The chain is built from TRBV19 and TRBJ1-5; no reliable D call. CDR3 length equals 18 residues. Trimming took 1 base from V and 1 from J, leaving 17 bases between them. Per germline, CDR1 LNHDA and CDR2 SQIVND (reference sequence). The CDR3 sequence: CASSIVGFGIGSNQPQHF. The CDR3, as DNA: TGTGCCAGTAGTATAGTCGGCTTCGGGATAGGCAGCAATCAGCCCCAGCATTTT.

The J gene is TRBJ1-5, the V gene TRBV18; TRBD1 agrees at 8 bases. Germline trimming cut 1 base from V and 5 bases from J; bases unmatched to any gene: 7. The CDR3 consists of 16 residues. From germline, CDR1 is KGHSH and CDR2 LQKENI. DNA for the CDR3: TGTGCCAGCTCACCACGAGGACAGGGAGGAGATCAGCCCCAGCATTTT. It specifies CASSPRGQGGDQPQHF.

V is TRBV19 and J is TRBJ2-1; perhaps TRBD2 as D (5 bases). The V gene lost 5 bases and the J gene lost 0 bases, with 11 bases spanning the gap. This CDR3 comprises 15 residues. In germline, CDR1 is LNHDA, CDR2 SQIVND (reference sequence). DNA of the CDR3: TGTGCCAGTAGTCCGACGGGGAGCTCCTACAATGAGCAGTTCTTC. As protein: CASSPTGSSYNEQFF.

There are a few counts of this clone. This chain joins TRBV30 and TRBJ1-1; D is unresolved. CDR1 GTSNPN and CDR2 SVGIG come from the germline V gene (reference sequence). With 2 bases removed from V and 4 bases from J, the gap between germline ends came to 14 bases. The CDR3 has 14 amino acids. The CDR3 protein is CAWSQSISGTEAFF. DNA for the CDR3: TGTGCCTGGAGTCAATCCATAAGCGGCACTGAAGCTTTCTTT.

The genes are TRBV10-2 and TRBJ1-1; D gene unclear. Trimming took off 6 bases at V and 0 bases at J, with 8 bases between the two ends. This CDR3 is 13 amino acids long. CDR1 and CDR2 (germline): WSHSY, SAAADI. The CDR3, as DNA: TGCGCCAGCAGGAAAGCCATGAACACTGAAGCTTTCTTT. Amino acid sequence: CASRKAMNTEAFF.

This rearrangement joins TRBV5-1 to TRBJ2-3; possible D gene TRBD2, 6 bases. Per the germline V gene, CDR1 is SGHRS and CDR2 is YFSETQ. The V gene lost 4 bases and the J gene lost 6 bases, with 12 bases spanning the gap. This CDR3 is built from 13 residues. The CDR3 loop is CASSPLLADTQYF. The CDR3 region has the DNA TGCGCCAGCAGCCCGCTACTAGCTGATACGCAGTATTTT.

This sequence joins TRBV5-1 and TRBJ1-1; 7 positions match TRBD1. The germline V gene encodes CDR1 SGHRS and CDR2 YFSETQ. J lost 1 base, V lost 3 bases, and 9 bases had no gene match. The CDR3 is made up of 16 amino acids. The DNA for the CDR3 is TGCGCCAGCAGCTCACACAGGGGAGGCGGGAACACTGAAGCTTTCTTT. It specifies CASSSHRGGGNTEAFF.

This chain joins TRBV7-2 and TRBJ2-5; no clear D. Per the germline V gene, CDR1 is SGHTA and CDR2 is FQGNSA. The V and J ends lost 5 bases and 5 bases respectively, with 24 bases between them. The CDR3 spans 17 residues. The CDR3 here is CASSPVFGSRSEETQYF. Here the CDR3 DNA reads TGTGCCAGCAGCCCTGTATTTGGGTCTAGAAGCGAGGAGACCCAGTACTTC. Full variable domain (remainder filled in from reference TRBV7-2 and TRBJ2-5): GAGVSQSPSNKVTEKGKDVELRCDPISGHTALYWYRQSLGQGLEFLIYFQGNSAPDKSGLPSDRFSAERTGGSVSTLTIQRTQQEDSAVYLCASSPVFGSRSEETQYFGPGTRLLVL.